The 30 T cell receptor beta chains below all came from one sample that was sequenced in a study of T cell changes during pregnancy in multiple sclerosis. Clones were sequenced by immunoSEQ multiplex PCR, and TCRdb holds only the in-frame ones, with some missing. The sample carries some 30,000 clones, 70% to 90% recorded once. Sequenced material: CD8+ T cells from peripheral blood mononuclear cells, taken in the second trimester of pregnancy. Receptors originate from a female donor with multiple sclerosis, enrolled in a pregnancy study.

V and J are TRBV5-6 and TRBJ1-2; 7 bases are shared with TRBD1. This CDR3 contains 12 residues. J was trimmed by 8 bases and V by 4 bases; bases with no gene match: 5. CDR1 is SGHDT and CDR2 is YYEEEE in the germline V gene. The CDR3 spells CASSLQGKGYTF. The CDR3 DNA sequence: TGTGCCAGCAGCCTACAGGGGAAGGGCTACACCTTC.

The chain couples TRBV29-1 to TRBJ1-1, with D possibly being TRBD1 (5 bases). V lost 6 bases, J lost 2 bases, and 13 bases lay in between. Germline CDR1 and CDR2: SQVTM and ANQGSEA. The CDR3 length is 13 residues. The DNA for the CDR3 is TGCAGCGTGCTACACGGGACTAACACTGAAGCTTTCTTT. This gives the protein CSVLHGTNTEAFF.

V usage is TRBV11-2 and J usage is TRBJ2-5; 12 nucleotides agree with TRBD2. The CDR3 covers 15 residues. The germline gives CDR1 SGHAT, CDR2 FQNNGV. J was trimmed by 5 bases and V by 5 bases; bases with no gene match: 6. The CDR3 DNA reads TGTGCCAGCAGCGCCCTAGCGGGGGGGCAGGAGACCCAGTACTTC. As protein: CASSALAGGQETQYF.

The chain employs TRBV27 and TRBJ2-3, with 8 bases matching TRBD2. CDR1 and CDR2 from the germline V gene are MNHEY and SMNVEV (reference sequence). CDR3 size: 15 residues. Trimming cost V 2 bases and J 3 bases; bases outside gene matches: 4. CDR3 DNA: TGTGCCAGCAGTTTACTCGGGACTAGTACAGATACGCAGTATTTT. Translating gives CASSLLGTSTDTQYF.

The V and J genes are TRBV5-1 and TRBJ2-7; D gene unclear. V was trimmed by 2 bases and J by 5 bases, leaving 11 bases between them. The CDR3 spans 13 residues. CDR1 and CDR2 from the germline V gene are SGHRS and YFSETQ. The CDR3 DNA reads TGCGCCAGCAGCTTCGGGTCGGGTAACGAGCAGTACTTC. Its protein is CASSFGSGNEQYF.

The rearrangement uses TRBV9 and TRBJ1-1, with D unresolved. The CDR3 runs 16 residues. V was pared by 0 bases and J by 7 bases, with 19 bases between. CDR1 is SGDLS and CDR2 is YYNGEE in the germline V gene. CDR3 amino acids: CASSVGAVTTDLEAFF. The CDR3 DNA is TGTGCCAGCAGCGTAGGGGCCGTAACCACTGATCTTGAAGCTTTCTTT.

The rearrangement joins TRBV6-5 to TRBJ2-7, with TRBD1 as a possible D gene (6 bases). V was trimmed by 4 bases and J by 3 bases, leaving 13 bases between them. The CDR3 is made up of 14 amino acids. In germline, CDR1 is MNHEY, CDR2 SVGAGI. The CDR3 sequence is CASSSRDNYYEQYF. CDR3 coding DNA: TGTGCCAGCAGTTCCCGGGACAACTACTACGAGCAGTACTTC.

J is TRBJ2-7 and V is TRBV27; possibly TRBD2 for D (6 bases). Trimming cost V 0 bases and J 6 bases, with 9 bases left between them. Germline assignment: CDR1 MNHEY and CDR2 SMNVEV (reference sequence). The CDR3 has 13 amino acids. The CDR3, as DNA: TGTGCCAGCAGTTTATCGCAGGGAGGCGAGCAGTACTTC. This encodes CASSLSQGGEQYF.

This clone occurred once. This chain uses TRBV4-1 with TRBJ1-4, with D unclear. Trimming took 6 bases from V and 7 from J, leaving 21 bases between them. In germline, CDR1 is MGHRA, CDR2 YSYEKL. This CDR3 comprises 16 residues. The CDR3 sequence: CASSQQAPSGPEKLFF. The CDR3 DNA follows: TGCGCCAGCAGTCAGCAGGCCCCAAGCGGGCCTGAAAAACTGTTTTTT.

V and J are TRBV5-1 and TRBJ1-2; D is undetermined. The CDR3 is 13 amino acids. The germline V gene encodes CDR1 SGHRS and CDR2 YFSETQ. V lost 4 bases and J lost 5, with 12 bases in between. The CDR3 DNA follows: TGCGCCAGCAGCCCGGGTCTTGGGTATGGCTACACCTTC. Protein product: CASSPGLGYGYTF.

This clone has just one count. The chain carries TRBV4-1 and TRBJ2-3, with D unresolved. Germline V gene data show CDR1 as MGHRA and CDR2 as YSYEKL. The CDR3 is 14 residues long. Trimming pared 0 bases from V and 0 bases from J, leaving 4 bases between. The CDR3 DNA sequence: TGCGCCAGCAGCCAAGATGAGAGCACAGATACGCAGTATTTT. The encoded protein is CASSQDESTDTQYF.

The chain combines TRBV7-9 with TRBJ2-2; unclear D gene. Germline loops: CDR1 SEHNR, CDR2 FQNEAQ (reference sequence). The CDR3 has 12 amino acids. V dropped 3 bases and J dropped 6 bases, with 5 bases sitting between them. CDR3 loop: CASSFPAGELFF. For the CDR3, the DNA is TGTGCCAGCAGCTTCCCAGCCGGGGAGCTGTTTTTT. Full variable domain (outside the CDR3, taken from reference TRBV7-9 and TRBJ2-2): DTGVSQNPRHKITKRGQNVTFRCDPISEHNRLYWYRQTLGQGPEFLTYFQNEAQLEKSRLLSDRFSAERPKGSFSTLEIQRTEQGDSAMYLCASSFPAGELFFGEGSRLTVL.

This chain connects TRBV5-1 to TRBJ2-2; D possibly corresponds to TRBD1 (7 bases). In germline, CDR1 is SGHRS, CDR2 YFSETQ. This CDR3 has 16 amino acids. V lost 4 bases to trimming and J lost 4 bases, with 17 bases between them. The CDR3 region has the DNA TGCGCCAGCAGCACCAGGGGGACTCTCGCCACCGGGGAGCTGTTTTTT. Translated: CASSTRGTLATGELFF. Filled out from reference TRBV5-1 and TRBJ2-2, the complete variable domain reads KAGVTQTPRYLIKTRGQQVTLSCSPISGHRSVSWYQQTPGQGLQFLFEYFSETQRNKGNFPGRFSGRQFSNSRSEMNVSTLELGDSALYLCASSTRGTLATGELFFGEGSRLTVL.

The chain links TRBV7-9 to TRBJ1-1; the D is unclear. The V end lost 7 bases, the J end lost 1 base, and 22 bases lay between the germline ends. The CDR3 extends over 17 amino acids. Per the germline V gene, CDR1 is SEHNR and CDR2 is FQNEAQ (reference sequence). The CDR3: CASTPAVAPIRNTEAFF. The CDR3 bases are TGTGCCAGCACCCCCGCGGTGGCGCCAATAAGGAACACTGAAGCTTTCTTT.

V and J are TRBV7-9 and TRBJ2-6; D is undetermined. Per germline, CDR1 SEHNR and CDR2 FQNEAQ (reference sequence). Between the trimmed V and J ends, which lost 3 bases and 2 bases, there was a span of 8 bases. The length of the CDR3 is 15 residues. The CDR3 coding sequence is TGTGCCAGCAGCTTTAGACATCCTGGGGCCAACGTCCTGACTTTC. This encodes CASSFRHPGANVLTF.

CDR3 sequence (DNA): TGTGCCAGCAGCTTATCCCTAGCGGGGGACAAAGAGACCCAGTACTTC. Translated, it gives CASSLSLAGDKETQYF. The chain employs TRBV7-9 and TRBJ2-5; 10 nucleotides agree with TRBD2. The CDR3 runs 16 residues. The ends lost 2 bases at V and 3 bases at J; junction bases unmatched: 6. CDR1 SEHNR and CDR2 FQNEAQ come from the germline V gene (reference sequence).

The rearrangement joins TRBV7-9 to TRBJ2-5, with D tentatively TRBD2 (5 bases). Trimming took off 5 bases at V and 0 bases at J, with 10 bases between the two ends. The CDR3 runs to 14 residues. Germline V lookup: CDR1 SEHNR, CDR2 FQNEAQ (reference sequence). The CDR3 loop reads CASSPTGYQETQYF. The DNA for the CDR3 is TGTGCCAGCAGCCCGACGGGGTACCAAGAGACCCAGTACTTC.

V is TRBV7-9 and J is TRBJ2-7, with 9 nucleotides matching TRBD2. CDR3 length: 17 amino acids. The junction had 13 bases not matched to a gene; V was cut back by 5 bases and J by 2 bases. CDR1 SEHNR and CDR2 FQNEAQ come from the germline V gene (reference sequence). In DNA, the CDR3 is TGTGCCAGCAGCGAGCATTCAGTGGCTAGCGGGGCCTACGAGCAGTACTTC. Protein product: CASSEHSVASGAYEQYF.

The chain is built from TRBV7-6 and TRBJ2-2; D perhaps matches TRBD2 (6 bases). The CDR3 consists of 14 residues. Trimming removed 2 bases at V and 6 bases at J, with 10 bases between. CDR1 is SGHVS, CDR2 FNYEAQ, per germline. As DNA, the CDR3 is TGTGCCAGCAGCTTACCCGGCGGGGCCGGGGAGCTGTTTTTT. The encoded protein is CASSLPGGAGELFF.

The V and J genes are TRBV10-3 and TRBJ2-3; TRBD2 aligns across 11 bases. Trimming took 0 bases from V and 0 from J; bases not matched to a gene: 8. The CDR3 is 19 residues long. The germline CDR1 and CDR2 sequences are ENHRY and SYGVKD. CDR3 loop: CAISESASGRRPSTDTQYF. In DNA, the CDR3 is TGTGCCATCAGTGAGTCCGCTAGCGGGAGGAGACCTAGCACAGATACGCAGTATTTT.

The chain joins TRBV6-6 to TRBJ2-2, with TRBD1 identical over 10 bases. Germline-derived CDR1 and CDR2 are MNHNY and SVGAGI (reference sequence). There are 16 residues in the CDR3. V trimming: 11 bases; J trimming: 2 bases; junction bases outside the gene matches: 11. This CDR3 reads CAGGTGTGVNTGELFF. The CDR3 DNA is TGTGCCGGGGGAACCGGGACAGGGGTTAACACCGGGGAGCTGTTTTTT.

This chain connects TRBV7-9 to TRBJ1-1, with 9 bases matching TRBD1. V shed 5 bases, J shed 4 bases, and the junction held 2 bases outside the gene matches. Germline lookup yields CDR1 SEHNR and CDR2 FQNEAQ (reference sequence). This CDR3 is built from 13 residues. Here the CDR3 reads CASSKTGGTEAFF. DNA for the CDR3: TGTGCCAGCAGCAAGACAGGGGGCACTGAAGCTTTCTTT.

This chain connects TRBV19 to TRBJ2-1, with 13 bases lining up with TRBD2. CDR1 LNHDA and CDR2 SQIVND come from the germline V gene (reference sequence). This CDR3 has 15 residues. The junction had 0 bases not matched to a gene; V was cut back by 1 base and J by 6 bases. CDR3 DNA: TGTGCCAGTAGTATAGGGACTAGCGGGGGCAATGAGCAGTTCTTC. It specifies CASSIGTSGGNEQFF. Together with reference TRBV19 and TRBJ2-1, the CDR3 gives the full variable domain: DGGITQSPKYLFRKEGQNVTLSCEQNLNHDAMYWYRQDPGQGLRLIYYSQIVNDFQKGDIAEGYSVSREKKESFPLTVTSAQKNPTAFYLCASSIGTSGGNEQFFGPGTRLTVL.

This clone was counted a single time. V is TRBV7-8 and J is TRBJ2-5, with TRBD2 identical over 8 bases. The CDR3 is 16 residues long. Unmatched junction bases numbered 14, after V lost 6 bases and J lost 5 bases. Germline V lookup: CDR1 SGHVS, CDR2 FQNEAQ. In nucleotides, the CDR3 is TGTGCCAGCAGTCATCCGGCTAGCGGGTCTCAGGAGACCCAGTACTTC. Translation: CASSHPASGSQETQYF.

The V and J genes are TRBV5-1 and TRBJ2-3, with 11 bases aligning to TRBD2. V lost 3 bases, J lost 5 bases, and 8 bases stayed unmatched. This CDR3 region has 16 residues. From germline, CDR1 is SGHRS and CDR2 YFSETQ. This chain's CDR3 is CASSYTSGGPGDTQYF. DNA of the CDR3: TGCGCCAGCAGCTACACTAGCGGGGGCCCGGGAGATACGCAGTATTTT.

J is TRBJ1-2 and V is TRBV25-1; no firm D call. The CDR3 is 14 residues long. The germline CDR1 and CDR2 sequences are MGHDK and SYGVNS. Trimming stripped 3 bases from V and 4 bases from J, with 12 bases between. CDR3 sequence: CASSEGSYPYGYTF. Here the CDR3 DNA reads TGTGCCAGCAGTGAGGGCAGCTACCCCTATGGCTACACCTTC.

The J gene is TRBJ1-4, the V gene TRBV7-9; TRBD1 agrees at 7 bases. Germline V gene lookup returns CDR1 SEHNR and CDR2 FQNEAQ (reference sequence). The V and J ends lost 5 bases and 4 bases, in that order; junction bases with no gene match: 7. The CDR3 has 15 amino acids. The CDR3 spells CASSAPGQLNEKLFF. The DNA for the CDR3 is TGTGCCAGCAGCGCTCCGGGACAGCTTAATGAAAAACTGTTTTTT.

In this sample, this clone turned up once. The chain has TRBV5-6 and TRBJ2-7, with D maybe TRBD2 (6 bases). The CDR3 runs 13 residues. Germline V gene data show CDR1 as SGHDT and CDR2 as YYEEEE. Trimming removed 7 bases from V and 4 bases from J, with 15 bases in between. CDR3 region: CASATTGTYEQYF. For the CDR3, the DNA is TGTGCCAGCGCAACGACGGGGACTTACGAGCAGTACTTC.

The chain joins TRBV27 to TRBJ1-2; weak D call: TRBD1 (6 bases). The CDR3 has 14 amino acids. Germline CDR1 and CDR2: MNHEY and SMNVEV (reference sequence). The ends were cut back, 0 bases at V and 3 bases at J, with 8 bases in the middle. CDR3 in amino acids: CASSLSPGDYGYTF. The CDR3 nucleotides are TGTGCCAGCAGTTTATCCCCAGGGGACTATGGCTACACCTTC.

The gene calls are TRBV6-4 and TRBJ2-1; 13 bases agree with TRBD2. V shed 3 bases and J 8 bases; nucleotides not matched to a gene: 4. In germline, CDR1 is MRHNA, CDR2 SNTAGT. This CDR3 is 15 amino acids long. The DNA for the CDR3 is TGTGCCAGCAGTGAGACTAGCGGGAGGATGGATGAGCAGTTCTTC. It is translated as CASSETSGRMDEQFF.